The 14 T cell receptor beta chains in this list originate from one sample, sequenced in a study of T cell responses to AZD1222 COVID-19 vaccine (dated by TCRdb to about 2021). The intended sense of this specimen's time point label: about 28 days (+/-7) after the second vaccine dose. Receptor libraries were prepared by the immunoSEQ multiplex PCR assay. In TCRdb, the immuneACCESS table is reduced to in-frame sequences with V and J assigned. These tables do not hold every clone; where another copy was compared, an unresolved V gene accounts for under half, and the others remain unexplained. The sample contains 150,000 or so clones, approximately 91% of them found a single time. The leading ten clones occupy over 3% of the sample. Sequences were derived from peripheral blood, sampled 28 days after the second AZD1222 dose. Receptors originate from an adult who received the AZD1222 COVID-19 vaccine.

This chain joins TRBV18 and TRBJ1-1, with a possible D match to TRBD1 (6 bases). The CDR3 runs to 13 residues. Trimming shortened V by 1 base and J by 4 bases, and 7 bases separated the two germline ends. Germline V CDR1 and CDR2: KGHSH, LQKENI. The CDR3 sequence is CASSPQGGTEAFF. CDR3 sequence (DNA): TGTGCCAGCTCACCACAAGGGGGCACTGAAGCTTTCTTT.

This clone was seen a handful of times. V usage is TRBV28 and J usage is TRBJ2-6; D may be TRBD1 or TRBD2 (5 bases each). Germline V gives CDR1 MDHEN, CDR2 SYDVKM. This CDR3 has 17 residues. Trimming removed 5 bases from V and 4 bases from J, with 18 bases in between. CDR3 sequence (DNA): TGTGCCAGCAGTCTCCTCCTGGGGGTGGAAGGGGCCAACGTCCTGACTTTC. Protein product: CASSLLLGVEGANVLTF.

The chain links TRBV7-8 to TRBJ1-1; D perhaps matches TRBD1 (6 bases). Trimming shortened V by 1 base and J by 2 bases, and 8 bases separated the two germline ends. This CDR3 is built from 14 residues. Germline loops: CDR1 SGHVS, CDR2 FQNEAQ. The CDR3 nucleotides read TGTGCCAGCAGCTTAGAGGGGGACAACACTGAAGCTTTCTTT. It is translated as CASSLEGDNTEAFF.

CDR3 nucleotide sequence: TGTGCCAGCAGCGGGCCTCCGGGACAGTACAATGAGCAGTTCTTC. This sequence encodes CASSGPPGQYNEQFF. The chain recombines TRBV5-4 with TRBJ2-1, with 7 bases that match TRBD1. Germline lookup yields CDR1 SGHNT and CDR2 YYREEE (reference sequence). The CDR3 loop spans 15 amino acids. With V trimmed by 4 bases and J by 4 bases, 8 bases remained unmatched.

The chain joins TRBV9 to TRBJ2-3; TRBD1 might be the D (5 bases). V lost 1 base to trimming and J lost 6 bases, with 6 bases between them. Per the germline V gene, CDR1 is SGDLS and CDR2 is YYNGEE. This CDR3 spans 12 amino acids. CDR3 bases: TGTGCCAGCAGCGTAACAGGCGATACGCAGTATTTT. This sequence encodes CASSVTGDTQYF.

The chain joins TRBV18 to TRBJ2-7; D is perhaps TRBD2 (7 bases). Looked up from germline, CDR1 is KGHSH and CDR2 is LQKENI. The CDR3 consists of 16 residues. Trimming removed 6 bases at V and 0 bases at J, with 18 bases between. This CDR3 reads CASSGGAGAPSYEQYF. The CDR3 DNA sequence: TGTGCCAGCTCCGGAGGGGCGGGGGCACCCTCCTACGAGCAGTACTTC. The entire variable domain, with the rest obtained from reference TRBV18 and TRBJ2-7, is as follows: NAGVMQNPRHLVRRRGQEARLRCSPMKGHSHVYWYRQLPEEGLKFMVYLQKENIIDESGMPKERFSAEFPKEGPSILRIQQVVRGDSAAYFCASSGGAGAPSYEQYFGPGTRLTVT.

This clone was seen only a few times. The CDR3 region has the DNA TGCACCAGCAGCCAAGGTGGACAGGGGCCCTACGAGCAGTACTTC. Encoded protein: CTSSQGGQGPYEQYF. The chain recombines TRBV1 with TRBJ2-7; the table names TRBD1, a call not compared with the DNA. TRBV1 is a pseudogene. The CDR3 runs 15 residues.

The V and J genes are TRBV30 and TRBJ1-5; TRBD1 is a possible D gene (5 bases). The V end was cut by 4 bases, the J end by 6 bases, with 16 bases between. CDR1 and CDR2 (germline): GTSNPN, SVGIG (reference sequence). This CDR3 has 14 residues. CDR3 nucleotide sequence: TGTGCCTGGACCCGTCCAGGGAACGGTCAGCCCCAGCATTTT. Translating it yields CAWTRPGNGQPQHF.

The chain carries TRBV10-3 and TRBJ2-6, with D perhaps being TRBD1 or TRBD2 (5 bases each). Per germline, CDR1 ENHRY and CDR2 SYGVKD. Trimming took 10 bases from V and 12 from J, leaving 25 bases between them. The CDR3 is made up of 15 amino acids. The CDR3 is CATTPLTGTRGVLTF. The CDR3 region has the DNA TGTGCCACCACACCCCTAACCGGGACCCGGGGCGTCCTGACTTTC.

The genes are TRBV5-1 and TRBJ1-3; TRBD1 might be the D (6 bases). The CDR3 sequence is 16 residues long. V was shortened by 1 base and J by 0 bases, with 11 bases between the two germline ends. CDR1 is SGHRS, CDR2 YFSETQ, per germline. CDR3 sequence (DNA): TGCGCCAGCAGCTTGACAGGGCCCATCTCTGGAAACACCATATATTTT. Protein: CASSLTGPISGNTIYF.

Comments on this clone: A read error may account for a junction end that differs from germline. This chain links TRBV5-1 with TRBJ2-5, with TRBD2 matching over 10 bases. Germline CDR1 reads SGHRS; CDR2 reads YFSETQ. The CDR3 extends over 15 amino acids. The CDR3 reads CASNLEGLAEETQYF. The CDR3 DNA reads TGCGCCAGCAACTTGGAAGGACTAGCGGAAGAGACCCAGTACTTC.

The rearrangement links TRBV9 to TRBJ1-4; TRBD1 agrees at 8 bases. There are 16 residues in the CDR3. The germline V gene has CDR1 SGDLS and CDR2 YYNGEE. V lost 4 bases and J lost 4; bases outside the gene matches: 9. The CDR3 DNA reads TGTGCCAGCAGCTCATCGAAACAGGGGGGTAATGAAAAACTGTTTTTT. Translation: CASSSSKQGGNEKLFF.

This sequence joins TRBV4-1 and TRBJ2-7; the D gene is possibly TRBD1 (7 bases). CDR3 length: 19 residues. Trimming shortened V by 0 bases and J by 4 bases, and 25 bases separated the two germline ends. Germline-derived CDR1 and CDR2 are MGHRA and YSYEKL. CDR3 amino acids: CASSQDLGTVGLGTYEQYF. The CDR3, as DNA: TGCGCCAGCAGCCAAGATCTCGGGACAGTAGGCCTCGGGACTTACGAGCAGTACTTC.

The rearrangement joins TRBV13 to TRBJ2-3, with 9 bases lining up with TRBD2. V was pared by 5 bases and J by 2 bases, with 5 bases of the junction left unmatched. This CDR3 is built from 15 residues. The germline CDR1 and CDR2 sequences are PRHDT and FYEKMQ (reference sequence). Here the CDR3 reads CASSKTSGLTDTQYF. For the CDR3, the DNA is TGTGCCAGCAGCAAGACTAGCGGTCTCACAGATACGCAGTATTTT.